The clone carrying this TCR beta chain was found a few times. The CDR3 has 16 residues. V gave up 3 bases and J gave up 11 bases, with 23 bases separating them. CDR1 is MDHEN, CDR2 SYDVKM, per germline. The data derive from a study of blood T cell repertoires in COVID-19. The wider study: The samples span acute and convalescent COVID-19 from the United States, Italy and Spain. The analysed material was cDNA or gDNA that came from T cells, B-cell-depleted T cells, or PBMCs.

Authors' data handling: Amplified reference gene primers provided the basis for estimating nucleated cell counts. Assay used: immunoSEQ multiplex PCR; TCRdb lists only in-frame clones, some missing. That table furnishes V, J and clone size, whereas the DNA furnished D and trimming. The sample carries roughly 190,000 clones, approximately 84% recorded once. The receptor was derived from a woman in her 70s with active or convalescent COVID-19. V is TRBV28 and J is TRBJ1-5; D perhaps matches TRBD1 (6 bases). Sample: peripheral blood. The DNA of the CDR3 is TGTGCCAGCAGTTTGTACCGAGGGGGGGGCGAGCTTGCCCAGCATTTT. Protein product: CASSLYRGGGELAQHF.